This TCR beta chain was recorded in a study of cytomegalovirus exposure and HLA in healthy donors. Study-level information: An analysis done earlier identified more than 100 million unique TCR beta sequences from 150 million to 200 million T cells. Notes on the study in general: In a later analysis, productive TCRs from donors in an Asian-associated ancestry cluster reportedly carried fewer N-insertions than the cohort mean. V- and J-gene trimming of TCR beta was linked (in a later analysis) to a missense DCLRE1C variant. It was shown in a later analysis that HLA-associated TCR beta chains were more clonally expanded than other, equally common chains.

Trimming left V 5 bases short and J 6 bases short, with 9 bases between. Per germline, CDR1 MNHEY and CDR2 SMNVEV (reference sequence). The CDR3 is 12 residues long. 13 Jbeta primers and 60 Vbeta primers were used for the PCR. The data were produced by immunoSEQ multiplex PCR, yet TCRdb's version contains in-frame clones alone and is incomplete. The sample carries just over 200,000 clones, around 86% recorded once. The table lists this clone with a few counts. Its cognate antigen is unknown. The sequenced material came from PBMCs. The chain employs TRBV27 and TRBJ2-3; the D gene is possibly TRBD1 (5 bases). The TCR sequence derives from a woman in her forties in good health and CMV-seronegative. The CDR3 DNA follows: TGTGCCAGCAGTCCATACAGGGATACGCAGTATTTT. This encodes CASSPYRDTQYF.